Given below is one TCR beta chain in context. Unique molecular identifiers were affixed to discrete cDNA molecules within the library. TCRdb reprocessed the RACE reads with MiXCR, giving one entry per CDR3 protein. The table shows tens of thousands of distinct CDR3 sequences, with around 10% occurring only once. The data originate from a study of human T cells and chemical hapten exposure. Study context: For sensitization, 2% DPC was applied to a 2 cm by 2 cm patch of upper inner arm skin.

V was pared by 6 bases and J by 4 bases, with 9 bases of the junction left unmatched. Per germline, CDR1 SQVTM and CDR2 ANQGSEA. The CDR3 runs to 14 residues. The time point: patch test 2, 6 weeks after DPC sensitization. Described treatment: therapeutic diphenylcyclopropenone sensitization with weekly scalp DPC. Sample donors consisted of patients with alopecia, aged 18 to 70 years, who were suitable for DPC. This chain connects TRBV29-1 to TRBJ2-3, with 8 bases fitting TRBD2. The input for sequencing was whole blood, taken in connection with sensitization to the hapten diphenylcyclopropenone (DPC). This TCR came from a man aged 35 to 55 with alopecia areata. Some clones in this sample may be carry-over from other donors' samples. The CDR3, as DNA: TGCAGCGTAACAGCGGGAGCTAAACCAGATACGCAGTATTTT. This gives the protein CSVTAGAKPDTQYF.